Below, one T cell receptor beta chain is given with its context. Its antigen remains unknown. These data belong to a study of cytomegalovirus exposure and HLA in healthy donors. Study observations and caveats: Presence/absence analyses assumed roughly uniform sequencing depth across donors. Both high specificity and high sensitivity reportedly marked the classifier's diagnosis of cytomegalovirus status. When the data were analyzed later, several of the most significant clusters appeared to be linked to common viral pathogens. A later analysis found most CMV-associated TCR beta chains apparently HLA-restricted.

Germline values: CDR1 LNHDA, CDR2 SQIVND (reference sequence). The CDR3 loop spans 15 amino acids. V lost 3 bases to trimming and J lost 1 base, with 13 bases between them. 60 Vbeta and 13 Jbeta primers were used in PCR. Clones were read by immunoSEQ multiplex PCR, and TCRdb kept only the in-frame ones, dropping some. The repertoire holds roughly 120,000 clones, 75% to 85% seen once, with approximately 3.1% in the top ten. The sample was PBMCs. J is TRBJ2-7 and V is TRBV19; TRBD1 is a possible D gene (6 bases). The TCR originated in a young woman in good health and CMV-seropositive. The CDR3 loop is CASSIAQGPSYEQYF. The CDR3, as DNA: TGTGCCAGTAGTATCGCCCAGGGGCCGTCCTACGAGCAGTACTTC.